This TCR beta chain was obtained from a study of spatial heterogeneity in lung cancer. The wider study: The study observed each unique TCR and UMI combination more than ten times on average in raw reads.

TCRdb reprocessed the 5' RACE reads with MiXCR, giving one entry per CDR3 protein. The sample includes 40,000 to 45,000 distinct CDR3 sequences, roughly 15% of them seen just once. This CDR3 is 10 amino acids long. Germline assignment: CDR1 SEHNR and CDR2 FQNEAQ (reference sequence). V lost 5 bases and J 5 bases, leaving 3 bases between the germline ends. Indicated time point: sample taken at primary tumor resection. This clonotype was counted a few times. The source material was PBMCs, sampled at surgery. This sequence was found in a male donor with early-stage non-small cell lung cancer. This chain joins TRBV7-9 and TRBJ2-5; the D is unclear. CDR3 amino acids: CASSRETQYF. In nucleotides, the CDR3 is TGTGCCAGCAGCAGGGAGACCCAGTACTTC.